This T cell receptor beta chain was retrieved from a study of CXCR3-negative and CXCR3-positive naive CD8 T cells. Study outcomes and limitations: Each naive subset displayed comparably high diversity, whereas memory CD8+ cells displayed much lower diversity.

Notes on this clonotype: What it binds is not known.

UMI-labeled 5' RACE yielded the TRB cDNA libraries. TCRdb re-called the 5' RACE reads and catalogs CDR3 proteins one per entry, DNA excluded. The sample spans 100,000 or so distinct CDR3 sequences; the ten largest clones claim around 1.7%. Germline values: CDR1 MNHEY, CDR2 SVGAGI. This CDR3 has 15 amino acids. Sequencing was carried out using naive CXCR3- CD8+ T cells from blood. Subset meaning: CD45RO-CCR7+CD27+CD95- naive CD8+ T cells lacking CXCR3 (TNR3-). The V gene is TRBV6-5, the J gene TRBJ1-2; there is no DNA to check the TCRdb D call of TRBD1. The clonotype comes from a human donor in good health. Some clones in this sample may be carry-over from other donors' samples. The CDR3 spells CASSYSGTGSFGYTF.